This TCR beta chain was profiled in a study of shared clonotypes between healthy human individuals. Overall study context: CD4 naive and memory got three plates each, CD8 naive two, CD8 memory one. The study's findings and limits: Sorted-subset sequencing, rarefaction showed, was incomplete despite large depth. Non-shared clonotypes had lower generation probabilities than those shared by all four donors.

This clone has a single count. Antigen unknown. Method: immunoSEQ multiplex PCR; TCRdb's copy keeps in-frame clones and lacks some. The sample holds around 2.5 million clones, more than 85% seen once. This TCR derives from a young man in good health. Some clones in this sample may be carry-over from other donors' samples. The sequencing sample was made of naive CD4+ T cells from PBMCs. Documented subset: CD45RA+ positively selected.

The CDR3 nucleotides are TGTGCCAGCAGTGAACGGCATGTAAGCTCCTACAATGAGCAGTTCTTC. Its translation is CASSERHVSSYNEQFF. The chain uses TRBV6-1 and TRBJ2-1; unclear D gene. The CDR3 is made up of 16 amino acids. Germline-derived CDR1 and CDR2 are MNHNS and SASEGT. V lost 2 bases to trimming and J lost 0 bases, with 11 bases between them.